This T cell receptor beta chain derives from a study of CD8+ T cells in alopecia areata. Study as a whole: Treatment with tofacitinib (6 to 18 months) was followed by 6 months off drug.

Treatment specified: oral pan-JAK inhibitor, 5-10 mg twice daily. General observations from the study: Association of baseline CD8+ expansion with response is uncertain owing to one nonresponder. Relative to normal scalp, lesional scalp, especially alopecia totalis/universalis, showed higher clonality. Numerous expanded lesional clones remained in scalp and blood during tofacitinib.

Isolated RNA was reverse transcribed into cDNA used as the sequencing template. Profiled with immunoSEQ multiplex PCR; TCRdb holds only in-frame clones, not every one. Of around 300,000 clones in the sample, 60% were seen once. Germline CDR1 reads SQVTM; CDR2 reads ANQGSEA. The CDR3 loop spans 12 amino acids. V shed 0 bases and J shed 6 bases, with 8 bases lying between them. As for this clone: The antigen is unknown.

The sample consisted of CD4+ T cells sorted from blood, taken at roughly week 53, from a patient treated with tofacitinib. The rearrangement joins TRBV29-1 to TRBJ1-2; D is possibly TRBD1 (5 bases). The receptor's source is a human donor with alopecia areata. CDR3 in DNA: TGCAGCGTTGAAGATGGCAGGGATGGCTACACCTTC. It codes for CSVEDGRDGYTF.